This T cell receptor (beta chain) appears in the sequencing data of a study of CD8 T cells in Susac syndrome. The authors reverse transcribed roughly 0.5 to 1 ug RNA with random hexamers. Each CDR3 protein is one row after TCRdb ran MiXCR on the immunoSEQ multiplex PCR reads. The profile shows roughly 140,000 distinct CDR3 sequences, approximately 93% of them singletons. V shed 5 bases and J 6 bases; nucleotides not matched to a gene: 10. This CDR3 has 14 amino acids. Germline V gene lookup returns CDR1 SGHAT and CDR2 FQNNGV. This chain uses TRBV11-2 with TRBJ2-7; 7 bases are shared with TRBD2. Sequencing input: CD8+ T cells from PBMCs. The clonotype originates from a human donor in good health. The CDR3: CASSQTGVAGEQYF. CDR3 sequence (DNA): TGTGCCAGCAGCCAGACGGGGGTAGCGGGCGAGCAGTACTTC. The full variable domain, rest sourced from reference TRBV11-2 and TRBJ2-7, is EAGVAQSPRYKIIEKRQSVAFWCNPISGHATLYWYQQILGQGPKLLIQFQNNGVVDDSQLPKDRFSAERLKGVDSTLKIQPAKLEDSAVYLCASSQTGVAGEQYFGPGTRLTVT.